These 5 T cell receptor beta chains share one sample of origin, sequenced in a study of CD8+ T cells in alopecia areata. RNA extraction and reverse transcription yielded cDNA as sequencing template. This table comes from immunoSEQ multiplex PCR, and its TCRdb copy is limited to in-frame clones, with some not included. The sample was found to contain over 100,000 clones, and every one recurs. Sequencing was carried out using lesional skin. Source of these receptors: a C3H/HeJ mouse with alopecia areata. This strain has MHC haplotype H2-k.

This clone has just a few counts. The germline gene is not matched at one end of the junction; a read error may be the cause. These gene names are mouse names. The read terminates 4 residues before the CDR3 end, so the remaining end is supplied by the germline J gene. J is TRBJ2-1 and V is TRBV19; D ambiguous. The CDR3 sequence is 14 residues long. Germline V CDR1 and CDR2: FNHDT, SITEND (reference sequence). CDR3 DNA (partial): TGTGCCAGCAGCATAGACAAACTCTATGCT. Translation gives CASSIDKLYA. The full CDR3 protein is CASSIDKLYAEQFF.

In regard to this clone: Gene names are the mouse ones. Sequencing ends 4 residues short of the CDR3 end; the germline J gene provides the rest. The chain joins TRBV19 to TRBJ2-4; 12 positions match TRBD2. The CDR3 is 15 residues long. The germline V gene encodes CDR1 FNHDT and CDR2 SITEND (reference sequence). Partial CDR3 DNA: TGTGCCAGCAGTAGAGACTGGGGGGGCGAAAAC. Protein: CASSRDWGGEN. In full, the CDR3 reads CASSRDWGGENTLYF.

This clone has a handful of counts. The gene symbols are mouse symbols. The CDR3 bases that were read are TGTGCCAGCGGAGGGACTCTTTCCAACGAA. The encoded protein is CASGGTLSNE. The entire CDR3 is CASGGTLSNERLFF. V is TRBV13-3 and J is TRBJ1-4; perhaps TRBD1 as D (5 bases). From the germline J gene comes the end of the CDR3, since the read stops 4 residues before it. Trimming left V 7 bases short and J 0 bases short, with 10 bases between. The CDR3 is 14 amino acids. CDR1 is NNHDY and CDR2 is SYVADS in the germline V gene.

In this sample, this clone turned up many times. Gene names follow the mouse nomenclature. The CDR3 is cut off 4 residues early in the read; its end comes from the germline J gene. V gene TRBV13-3 combines with J gene TRBJ1-1, with TRBD1 identical over 8 bases. The CDR3 is 12 amino acids. V lost 10 bases to trimming and J lost 2 bases; unmatched junction nucleotides: 4. Germline V gene sequence: CDR1 NNHDY, CDR2 SYVADS. Incomplete CDR3 DNA: TGTGCCGCGTCAGGGGGCAACACA. Encoded protein: CAASGGNT. The whole CDR3 protein is CAASGGNTEVFF.

On this clone: The genes are named according to mouse. The read finishes 4 residues shy of the CDR3 end, and the germline J gene is used to complete it. This chain links TRBV17 with TRBJ1-4; 8 nucleotides align to TRBD1. The CDR3 is 16 amino acids. CDR1 is MNHDT, CDR2 YYDKIL, per germline. This chain's CDR3 is CASSRDPRTGTERLFF. The sequenced part of the CDR3 DNA is TGTGCTAGCAGTAGAGATCCCCGGACAGGGACCGAA.